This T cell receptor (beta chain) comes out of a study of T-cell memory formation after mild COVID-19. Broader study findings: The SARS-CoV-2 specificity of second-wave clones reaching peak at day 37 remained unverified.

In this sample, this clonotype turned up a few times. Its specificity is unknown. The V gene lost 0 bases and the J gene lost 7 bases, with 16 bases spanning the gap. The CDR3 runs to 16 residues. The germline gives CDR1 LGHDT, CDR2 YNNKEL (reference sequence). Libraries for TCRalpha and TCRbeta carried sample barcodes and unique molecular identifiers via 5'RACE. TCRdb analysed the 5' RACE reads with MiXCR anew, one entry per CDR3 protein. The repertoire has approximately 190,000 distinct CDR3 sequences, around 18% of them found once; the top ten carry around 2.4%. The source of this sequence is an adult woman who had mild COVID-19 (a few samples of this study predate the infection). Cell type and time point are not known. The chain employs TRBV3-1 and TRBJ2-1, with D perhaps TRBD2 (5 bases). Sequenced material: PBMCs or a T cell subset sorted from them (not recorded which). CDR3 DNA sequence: TGTGCCAGCAGCCAAGATGGTTTCAGGAGCGGAAATGAGCAGTTCTTC. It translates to CASSQDGFRSGNEQFF.